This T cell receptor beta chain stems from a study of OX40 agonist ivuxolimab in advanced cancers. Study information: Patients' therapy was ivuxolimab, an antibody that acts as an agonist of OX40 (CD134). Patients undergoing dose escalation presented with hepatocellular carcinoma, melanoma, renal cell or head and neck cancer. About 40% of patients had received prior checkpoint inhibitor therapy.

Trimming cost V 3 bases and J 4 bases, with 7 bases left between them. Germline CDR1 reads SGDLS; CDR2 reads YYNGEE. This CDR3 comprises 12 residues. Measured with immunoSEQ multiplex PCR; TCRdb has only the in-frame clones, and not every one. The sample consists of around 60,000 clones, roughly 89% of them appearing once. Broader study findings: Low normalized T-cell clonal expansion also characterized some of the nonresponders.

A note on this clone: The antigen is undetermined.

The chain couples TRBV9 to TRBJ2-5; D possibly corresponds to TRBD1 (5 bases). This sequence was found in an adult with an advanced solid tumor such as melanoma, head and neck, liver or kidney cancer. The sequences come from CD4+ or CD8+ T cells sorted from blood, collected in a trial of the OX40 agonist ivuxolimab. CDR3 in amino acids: CASSAQGETQYF. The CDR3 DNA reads TGTGCCAGCAGCGCCCAGGGAGAGACCCAGTACTTC. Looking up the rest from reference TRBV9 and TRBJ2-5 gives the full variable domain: DSGVTQTPKHLITATGQRVTLRCSPRSGDLSVYWYQQSLDQGLQFLIQYYNGEERAKGNILERFSAQQFPDLHSELNLSSLELGDSALYFCASSAQGETQYFGPGTRLLVL.